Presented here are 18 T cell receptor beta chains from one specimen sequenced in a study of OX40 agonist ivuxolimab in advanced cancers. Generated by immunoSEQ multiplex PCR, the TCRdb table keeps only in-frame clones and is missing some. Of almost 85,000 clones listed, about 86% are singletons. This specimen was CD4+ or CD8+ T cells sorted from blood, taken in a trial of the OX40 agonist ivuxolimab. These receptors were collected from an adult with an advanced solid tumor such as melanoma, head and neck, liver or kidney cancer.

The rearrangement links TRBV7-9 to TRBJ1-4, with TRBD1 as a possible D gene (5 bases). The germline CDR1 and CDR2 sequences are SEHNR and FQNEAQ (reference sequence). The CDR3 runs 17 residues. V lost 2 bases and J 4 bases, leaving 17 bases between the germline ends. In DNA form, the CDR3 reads TGTGCCAGCAGCTTATATGGGGGGGAACAGTTTAATGAAAAACTGTTTTTT. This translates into CASSLYGGEQFNEKLFF. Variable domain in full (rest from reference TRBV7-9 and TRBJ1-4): DTGVSQNPRHKITKRGQNVTFRCDPISEHNRLYWYRQTLGQGPEFLTYFQNEAQLEKSRLLSDRFSAERPKGSFSTLEIQRTEQGDSAMYLCASSLYGGEQFNEKLFFGSGTQLSVL.

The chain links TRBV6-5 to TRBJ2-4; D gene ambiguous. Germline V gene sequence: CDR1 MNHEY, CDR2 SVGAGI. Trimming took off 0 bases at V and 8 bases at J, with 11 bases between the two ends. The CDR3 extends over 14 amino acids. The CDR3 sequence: CASSYSSQLDIQYF. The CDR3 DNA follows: TGTGCCAGCAGTTACTCGAGTCAGTTAGACATTCAGTACTTC.

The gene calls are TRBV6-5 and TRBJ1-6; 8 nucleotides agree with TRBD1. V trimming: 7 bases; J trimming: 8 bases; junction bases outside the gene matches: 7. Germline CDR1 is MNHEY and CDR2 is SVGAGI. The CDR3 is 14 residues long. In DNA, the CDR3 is TGTGCCAGCACCAGAGGACAGGGCGATTCACCCCTCCACTTT. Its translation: CASTRGQGDSPLHF.

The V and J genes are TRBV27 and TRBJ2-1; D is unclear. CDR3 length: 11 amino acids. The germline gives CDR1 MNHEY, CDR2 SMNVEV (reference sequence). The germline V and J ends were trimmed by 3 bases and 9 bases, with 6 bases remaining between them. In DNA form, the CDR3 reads TGTGCCAGCAGTTTTGGTACTGAGCAGTTCTTC. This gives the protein CASSFGTEQFF.

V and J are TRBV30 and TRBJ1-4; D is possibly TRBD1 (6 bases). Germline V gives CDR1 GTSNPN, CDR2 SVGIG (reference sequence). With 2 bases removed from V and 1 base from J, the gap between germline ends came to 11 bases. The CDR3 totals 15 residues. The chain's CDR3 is CAWSPGQRTNEKLFF. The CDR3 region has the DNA TGTGCCTGGAGTCCCGGACAGCGAACTAATGAAAAACTGTTTTTT.

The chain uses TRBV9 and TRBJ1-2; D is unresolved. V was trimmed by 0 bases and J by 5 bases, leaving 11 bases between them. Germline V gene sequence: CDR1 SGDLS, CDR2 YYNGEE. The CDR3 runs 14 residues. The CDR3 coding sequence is TGTGCCAGCAGCGTAGGCGGCCTCGAATATGGCTACACCTTC. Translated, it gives CASSVGGLEYGYTF. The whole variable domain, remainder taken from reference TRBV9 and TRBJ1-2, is DSGVTQTPKHLITATGQRVTLRCSPRSGDLSVYWYQQSLDQGLQFLIQYYNGEERAKGNILERFSAQQFPDLHSELNLSSLELGDSALYFCASSVGGLEYGYTFGSGTRLTVV.

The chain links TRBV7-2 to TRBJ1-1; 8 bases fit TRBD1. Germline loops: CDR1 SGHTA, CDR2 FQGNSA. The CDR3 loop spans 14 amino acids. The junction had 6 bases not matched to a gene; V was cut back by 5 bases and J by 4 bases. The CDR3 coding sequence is TGTGCCAGCAGCCCTCAGGGGGCGACCACTGAAGCTTTCTTT. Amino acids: CASSPQGATTEAFF.

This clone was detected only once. The CDR3 region is CASSEVRQTFF. CDR3 DNA: TGTGCCAGCAGTGAAGTCAGACAAACTTTCTTT. The V gene is TRBV6-1, the J gene TRBJ1-1; D is unclear. CDR3 size: 11 residues. Germline-derived CDR1 and CDR2 are MNHNS and SASEGT. The V gene lost 1 base and the J gene lost 12 bases, with 9 bases spanning the gap.

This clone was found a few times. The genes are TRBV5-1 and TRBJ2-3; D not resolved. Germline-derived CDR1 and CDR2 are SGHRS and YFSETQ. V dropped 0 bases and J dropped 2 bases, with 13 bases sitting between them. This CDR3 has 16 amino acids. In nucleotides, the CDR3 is TGCGCCAGCAGCTTGGTATGGCGTCATAACACAGATACGCAGTATTTT. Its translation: CASSLVWRHNTDTQYF.

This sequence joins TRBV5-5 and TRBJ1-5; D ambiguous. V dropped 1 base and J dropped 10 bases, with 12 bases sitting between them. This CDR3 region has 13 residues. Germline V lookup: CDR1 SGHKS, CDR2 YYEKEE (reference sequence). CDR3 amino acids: CASSLKSRSPQHF. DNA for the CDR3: TGTGCCAGCAGCTTGAAGTCCAGAAGTCCCCAGCATTTT.

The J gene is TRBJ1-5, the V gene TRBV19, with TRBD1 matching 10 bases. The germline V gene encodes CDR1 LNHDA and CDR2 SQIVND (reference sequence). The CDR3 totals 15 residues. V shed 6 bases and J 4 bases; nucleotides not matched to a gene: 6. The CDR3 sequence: CASRARDRGNQPQHF. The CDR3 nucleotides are TGTGCCAGTAGAGCCCGGGACAGGGGTAATCAGCCCCAGCATTTT.

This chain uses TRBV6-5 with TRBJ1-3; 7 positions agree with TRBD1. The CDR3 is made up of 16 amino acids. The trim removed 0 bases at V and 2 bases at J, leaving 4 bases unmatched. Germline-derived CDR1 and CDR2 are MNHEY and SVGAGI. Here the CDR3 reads CASSYSLTGTGNTIYF. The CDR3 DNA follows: TGTGCCAGCAGTTACTCGCTGACAGGGACTGGAAACACCATATATTTT.

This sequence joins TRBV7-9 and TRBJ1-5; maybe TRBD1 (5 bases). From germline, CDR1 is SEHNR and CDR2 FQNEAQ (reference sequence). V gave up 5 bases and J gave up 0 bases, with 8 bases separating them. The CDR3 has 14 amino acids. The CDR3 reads CASSPGGSNQPQHF. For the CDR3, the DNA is TGTGCCAGCAGCCCCGGGGGTAGCAATCAGCCCCAGCATTTT.

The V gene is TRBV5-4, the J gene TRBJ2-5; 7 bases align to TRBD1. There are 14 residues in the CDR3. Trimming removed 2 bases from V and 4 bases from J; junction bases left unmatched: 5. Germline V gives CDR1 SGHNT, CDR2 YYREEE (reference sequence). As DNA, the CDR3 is TGTGCCAGCAGCTTACAGACAGGGCGAGAGACCCAGTACTTC. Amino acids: CASSLQTGRETQYF.

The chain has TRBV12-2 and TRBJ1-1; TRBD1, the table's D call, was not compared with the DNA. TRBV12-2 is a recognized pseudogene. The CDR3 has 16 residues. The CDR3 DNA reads TGTGCAAGTCGCTTAGCTGGGGCGCAGGAGAACACTGAAGCTTTCTTT. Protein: CASRLAGAQENTEAFF.

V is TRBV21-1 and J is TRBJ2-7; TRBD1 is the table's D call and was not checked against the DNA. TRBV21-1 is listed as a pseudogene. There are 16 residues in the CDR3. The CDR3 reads CASSKVPQDRAYEQYF. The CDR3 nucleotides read TGTGCCAGCAGCAAAGTACCCCAGGACAGGGCCTACGAGCAGTACTTC.

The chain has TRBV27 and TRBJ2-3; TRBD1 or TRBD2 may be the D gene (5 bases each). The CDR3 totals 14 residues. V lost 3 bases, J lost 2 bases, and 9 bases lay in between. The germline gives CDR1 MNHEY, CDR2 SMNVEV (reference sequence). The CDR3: CASSFAGTTDTQYF. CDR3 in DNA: TGTGCCAGCAGTTTTGCTGGGACCACAGATACGCAGTATTTT.

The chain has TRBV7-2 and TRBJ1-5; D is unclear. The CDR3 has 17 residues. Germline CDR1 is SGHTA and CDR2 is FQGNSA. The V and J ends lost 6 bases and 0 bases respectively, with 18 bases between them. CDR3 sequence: CASSGFTSRSSNQPQHF. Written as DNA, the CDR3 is TGTGCCAGCAGTGGGTTCACTTCCAGGTCTAGCAATCAGCCCCAGCATTTT.